A single sample gave rise to the 15 T cell receptor beta chains below, sequenced in a study of OX40 agonist ivuxolimab in advanced cancers. Clones were read by immunoSEQ multiplex PCR, and TCRdb kept only the in-frame ones, dropping some. The table lists about 57,000 clones, 75% to 85% of them singletons. The sequenced sample was CD4+ or CD8+ T cells sorted from blood, obtained in a trial of the OX40 agonist ivuxolimab. All receptors derive from an adult with an advanced solid tumor such as melanoma, head and neck, liver or kidney cancer.

This chain uses TRBV27 with TRBJ1-6, with 7 nucleotides matching TRBD1. In germline, CDR1 is MNHEY, CDR2 SMNVEV (reference sequence). The V gene end was trimmed by 6 bases and the J gene end by 8 bases; junction bases not matched to a gene: 7. The CDR3 spans 14 residues. The CDR3 nucleotides read TGTGCCAGCAGCAACAGGGGCTCCCATTCACCCCTCCACTTT. It translates to CASSNRGSHSPLHF.

The J gene is TRBJ1-5, the V gene TRBV28; D remains unclear. CDR3 length: 15 amino acids. CDR1 is MDHEN, CDR2 SYDVKM, per germline. V lost 3 bases and J 0 bases, leaving 9 bases between the germline ends. The CDR3 protein is CASSFGGYSNQPQHF. CDR3 DNA sequence: TGTGCCAGCAGTTTTGGAGGGTATAGCAATCAGCCCCAGCATTTT.

This chain uses TRBV6-1 with TRBJ1-1; 7 bases fit TRBD1. The J segment lost 11 bases and the V segment lost 4 bases, leaving 10 bases of the junction unmatched. The CDR3 is 13 residues long. Germline lookup yields CDR1 MNHNS and CDR2 SASEGT. CDR3 nucleotide sequence: TGTGCCAGCAGTGCCCGGGACAGCCAGACGGCTTTCTTT. Protein: CASSARDSQTAFF.

The rearrangement links TRBV9 to TRBJ2-6; the D gene is possibly TRBD1 (6 bases). Germline CDR1 is SGDLS and CDR2 is YYNGEE. The CDR3 loop spans 15 amino acids. V was trimmed by 7 bases and J by 0 bases, leaving 11 bases between them. CDR3 sequence reads: CASVRGDSGANVLTF. CDR3 DNA sequence: TGTGCCAGCGTCAGGGGCGACTCTGGGGCCAACGTCCTGACTTTC.

The genes are TRBV7-3 and TRBJ1-1, with D tentatively TRBD1 (5 bases). V dropped 5 bases and J dropped 5 bases, with 15 bases sitting between them. Germline CDR1 SGHTA, CDR2 FQGTGA. CDR3 length: 14 residues. DNA for the CDR3: TGTGCCAGCAGCCTTATGGGGGAGGGGACTGAAGCTTTCTTT. Its protein is CASSLMGEGTEAFF. Full variable domain (remainder filled in from reference TRBV7-3 and TRBJ1-1): GAGVSQTPSNKVTEKGKYVELRCDPISGHTALYWYRQSLGQGPEFLIYFQGTGAADDSGLPNDRFFAVRPEGSVSTLKIQRTERGDSAVYLCASSLMGEGTEAFFGQGTRLTVV.

This clone was observed a single time. The chain is built from TRBV7-9 and TRBJ1-1; D call uncertain. CDR3 size: 13 residues. V lost 2 bases to trimming and J lost 1 base, with 5 bases between them. Germline V gene lookup returns CDR1 SEHNR and CDR2 FQNEAQ (reference sequence). The CDR3 bases are TGTGCCAGCAGCTTATGGGAGAACACTGAAGCTTTCTTT. Amino acids: CASSLWENTEAFF.

V is TRBV18 and J is TRBJ2-5; tentatively, D is TRBD1 (6 bases). In germline, CDR1 is KGHSH, CDR2 LQKENI. This CDR3 comprises 14 residues. The V and J ends lost 6 bases and 0 bases respectively, with 11 bases between them. The CDR3 nucleotides are TGTGCCAGCTCCCCCTGGGACAACCAAGAGACCCAGTACTTC. Translation: CASSPWDNQETQYF.

The chain carries TRBV18 and TRBJ2-2; weak D call: TRBD2 (5 bases). Trimming took 3 bases from V and 6 from J, leaving 8 bases between them. The CDR3 runs 13 residues. Germline V gene data show CDR1 as KGHSH and CDR2 as LQKENI. The chain's CDR3 is CASSPAGPGELFF. In DNA, the CDR3 is TGTGCCAGCTCACCCGCGGGTCCCGGGGAGCTGTTTTTT.

The chain links TRBV6-4 to TRBJ2-7; 7 nucleotides line up with TRBD1. J gave up 3 bases and V 6 bases, and 8 bases lay outside the gene matches. CDR3 length: 14 residues. Germline assignment: CDR1 MRHNA and CDR2 SNTAGT. The CDR3 sequence: CASRPIQGIYEQYF. The CDR3 DNA is TGTGCCAGCAGGCCGATACAGGGGATCTACGAGCAGTACTTC.

This clone was picked up many times. The chain recombines TRBV29-1 with TRBJ1-2; tentatively, D is TRBD1 (5 bases). Trimming pared 6 bases from V and 4 bases from J, leaving 21 bases between. The germline V gene encodes CDR1 SQVTM and CDR2 ANQGSEA. The length of the CDR3 is 15 residues. In DNA, the CDR3 is TGCAGCGTCTCCTATTCCCAGGGATCTGGCTATGGCTACACCTTC. Protein: CSVSYSQGSGYGYTF. Full variable domain (remainder filled in from reference TRBV29-1 and TRBJ1-2): SAVISQKPSRDICQRGTSLTIQCQVDSQVTMMFWYRQQPGQSLTLIATANQGSEATYESGFVIDKFPISRPNLTFSTLTVSNMSPEDSSIYLCSVSYSQGSGYGYTFGSGTRLTVV.

The rearrangement uses TRBV27 and TRBJ1-1; D possibly corresponds to TRBD1 (5 bases). This CDR3 contains 15 residues. The V end lost 6 bases, the J end lost 11 bases, and 25 bases lay between the germline ends. Germline V gene sequence: CDR1 MNHEY, CDR2 SMNVEV (reference sequence). For the CDR3, the DNA is TGTGCCAGCAGAGCGTGGGGGACTGGGGAACTCGTGGCTTTCTTT. It specifies CASRAWGTGELVAFF.

The count of this clone is one. The J gene is TRBJ2-7, the V gene TRBV11-2; D may be TRBD1 (5 bases). The CDR3 has 17 amino acids. Trimming cost V 2 bases and J 0 bases, with 17 bases left between them. Looked up from germline, CDR1 is SGHAT and CDR2 is FQNNGV. The chain's CDR3 is CASSLTPGWGRSYEQYF. DNA for the CDR3: TGTGCCAGCAGCTTAACCCCCGGGTGGGGCCGCTCCTACGAGCAGTACTTC.

The V and J genes are TRBV19 and TRBJ1-1; D not certain. The CDR3 is 13 residues long. V lost 6 bases and J 3 bases, leaving 11 bases between the germline ends. Germline V CDR1 and CDR2: LNHDA, SQIVND (reference sequence). CDR3 protein: CASSPRVDTEAFF. Here the CDR3 DNA reads TGTGCCAGTAGCCCCCGTGTGGACACTGAAGCTTTCTTT. Together with reference TRBV19 and TRBJ1-1, the CDR3 gives the full variable domain: DGGITQSPKYLFRKEGQNVTLSCEQNLNHDAMYWYRQDPGQGLRLIYYSQIVNDFQKGDIAEGYSVSREKKESFPLTVTSAQKNPTAFYLCASSPRVDTEAFFGQGTRLTVV.

The chain is built from TRBV9 and TRBJ2-7; 9 bases map to TRBD1. The V segment lost 0 bases and the J segment 4 bases; nucleotides outside the gene matches: 11. Germline V gene lookup returns CDR1 SGDLS and CDR2 YYNGEE. The CDR3 is 17 residues long. For the CDR3, the DNA is TGTGCCAGCAGCGTAGGTGATAGTGGGACAGGGTTATACGAGCAGTACTTC. Encoded protein: CASSVGDSGTGLYEQYF.

Concerning this clone itself: Other DNA sequences of this sample code for an identical CDR3. V and J are TRBV5-6 and TRBJ1-3; 7 bases map to TRBD1. V lost 4 bases and J lost 3; bases outside the gene matches: 4. In germline, CDR1 is SGHDT, CDR2 YYEEEE. The CDR3 covers 14 residues. The CDR3 DNA is TGTGCCAGCAGCGCAACAGGGGTTGGAAACACCATATATTTT. This translates into CASSATGVGNTIYF.